This passage covers 5 T cell receptor beta chains from one sample sequenced in a study of blood T cell repertoires in COVID-19. Profiled with immunoSEQ multiplex PCR; TCRdb holds only in-frame clones, not every one. This table has tens of thousands of clones, about 79% appearing once. The sequenced sample consisted of peripheral blood. These receptors were obtained from a man between 65 and 79 years old with acute or convalescent COVID-19.

Here the CDR3 DNA reads TGTGCCTGGAGCGGACAGGGGTCGAGCAATCAGCCCCAGCATTTT. Residues: CAWSGQGSSNQPQHF. J is TRBJ1-5 and V is TRBV30; 9 bases align to TRBD1. The junction had 4 bases not matched to a gene; V was cut back by 3 bases and J by 1 base. Germline V lookup: CDR1 GTSNPN, CDR2 SVGIG (reference sequence). This CDR3 is built from 15 residues.

The chain has TRBV28 and TRBJ1-2; 8 bases align to TRBD1. Germline V CDR1 and CDR2: MDHEN, SYDVKM. The ends lost 10 bases at V and 1 base at J; junction bases unmatched: 8. CDR3 size: 14 residues. The CDR3 sequence: CAILRQGFNYGYTF. CDR3 sequence (DNA): TGTGCCATCCTTCGACAGGGGTTTAACTATGGCTACACCTTC.

The gene calls are TRBV3-1 (or the pseudogene TRBV3-2) and TRBJ1-1; 7 bases line up with TRBD1. The CDR3 totals 13 residues. V shed 2 bases, J shed 6 bases, and the junction held 3 bases outside the gene matches. The germline CDR1 and CDR2 sequences are LGHDT and YNNKEL (reference sequence). The CDR3 spells CASSQTGAPEAFF. The CDR3 bases are TGTGCCAGCAGCCAAACAGGGGCGCCTGAAGCTTTCTTT.

The chain uses TRBV15 and TRBJ1-4; D unresolved. CDR1 and CDR2 from the germline V gene are LNHNV and YYDKDF (reference sequence). This CDR3 spans 12 amino acids. V was shortened by 3 bases and J by 13 bases, with 12 bases between the two germline ends. The CDR3, as DNA: TGTGCCACCAGCAGGGACTTGGAGGGACTGTTTTTT. Protein sequence: CATSRDLEGLFF.

The J gene is TRBJ2-7, the V gene TRBV10-1; D uncertain. With 0 bases removed from V and 6 bases from J, the gap between germline ends came to 9 bases. This CDR3 comprises 13 residues. Germline CDR1 and CDR2: WNHNN and SYGVQD (reference sequence). The CDR3 protein is CASSESSTGEQYF. Here the CDR3 DNA reads TGCGCCAGCAGTGAGTCTAGTACCGGCGAGCAGTACTTC.